The 7 T cell receptor beta chains given below trace back to one sample, sequenced in a study of blood T cell repertoires in COVID-19. Clones were sequenced by immunoSEQ multiplex PCR, and TCRdb holds only the in-frame ones, with some missing. The sample lists approximately 210,000 clones; 70% to 85% were seen once. The sequenced sample was PBMCs or T cells enriched from blood (not recorded which). Source of these receptors: a man aged 35 to 55 who had recovered from COVID-19.

The chain combines TRBV24-1 with TRBJ2-1; the D gene is possibly TRBD2 (6 bases). Germline V gene sequence: CDR1 KGHDR, CDR2 SFDVKD. CDR3 size: 14 residues. Trimming shortened V by 0 bases and J by 8 bases, and 10 bases separated the two germline ends. In nucleotides, the CDR3 is TGTGCCACCAGTGATTTGCCCAGGGAGGATGAGCAGTTCTTC. This translates into CATSDLPREDEQFF.

The chain employs TRBV30 and TRBJ2-2; D gene ambiguous. Trimming removed 0 bases at V and 1 base at J, with 6 bases between. Germline V lookup: CDR1 GTSNPN, CDR2 SVGIG (reference sequence). The length of the CDR3 is 14 residues. In nucleotides, the CDR3 is TGTGCCTGGAGTGTTCAACAGAACACCGGGGAGCTGTTTTTT. Its translation: CAWSVQQNTGELFF.

The V gene is TRBV5-1, the J gene TRBJ2-7, with D possibly being TRBD2 (5 bases). The CDR3 runs 14 residues. In germline, CDR1 is SGHRS, CDR2 YFSETQ. Deletions cut 0 bases from V and 5 bases from J, with 12 bases between. CDR3 region: CASSLAGEIHEQYF. The CDR3 nucleotides are TGCGCCAGCAGCTTGGCCGGGGAGATCCACGAGCAGTACTTC.

The count of this clone is one. The chain is built from TRBV6-5 and TRBJ1-1; D unclear. CDR3 length: 13 residues. V was trimmed by 4 bases and J by 6 bases, leaving 12 bases between them. Looked up from germline, CDR1 is MNHEY and CDR2 is SVGAGI. For the CDR3, the DNA is TGTGCCAGCAGTTCATCCGGGAGGCCTGAAGCTTTCTTT. Its protein is CASSSSGRPEAFF.

This chain links TRBV5-1 with TRBJ2-7; unclear D gene. Trimming took 4 bases from V and 2 from J, leaving 13 bases between them. Germline assignment: CDR1 SGHRS and CDR2 YFSETQ. This CDR3 is 14 amino acids long. CDR3: CASSTETNAYEQYF. In nucleotides, the CDR3 is TGCGCCAGCAGCACAGAGACAAATGCCTACGAGCAGTACTTC.

The genes are TRBV5-6 and TRBJ2-2, with D maybe TRBD2 (5 bases). This CDR3 has 17 residues. Trimming took off 0 bases at V and 4 bases at J, with 16 bases between the two ends. Germline V gene sequence: CDR1 SGHDT, CDR2 YYEEEE. The CDR3 protein is CASSLGLAFPSTGELFF. The CDR3 DNA sequence: TGTGCCAGCAGCTTGGGGCTAGCCTTTCCCAGCACCGGGGAGCTGTTTTTT. Full variable domain (remainder filled in from reference TRBV5-6 and TRBJ2-2): DAGVTQSPTHLIKTRGQQVTLRCSPKSGHDTVSWYQQALGQGPQFIFQYYEEEERQRGNFPDRFSGHQFPNYSSELNVNALLLGDSALYLCASSLGLAFPSTGELFFGEGSRLTVL.

The CDR3 loop is CASRPTSGAGELFF. The CDR3 bases are TGTGCCAGCAGACCCACTAGCGGGGCCGGGGAGCTGTTTTTT. This rearrangement joins TRBV7-3 to TRBJ2-2, with TRBD2 matching 10 bases. Germline loops: CDR1 SGHTA, CDR2 FQGTGA. This CDR3 contains 14 residues. The J segment lost 6 bases and the V segment lost 6 bases, leaving 4 bases of the junction unmatched.